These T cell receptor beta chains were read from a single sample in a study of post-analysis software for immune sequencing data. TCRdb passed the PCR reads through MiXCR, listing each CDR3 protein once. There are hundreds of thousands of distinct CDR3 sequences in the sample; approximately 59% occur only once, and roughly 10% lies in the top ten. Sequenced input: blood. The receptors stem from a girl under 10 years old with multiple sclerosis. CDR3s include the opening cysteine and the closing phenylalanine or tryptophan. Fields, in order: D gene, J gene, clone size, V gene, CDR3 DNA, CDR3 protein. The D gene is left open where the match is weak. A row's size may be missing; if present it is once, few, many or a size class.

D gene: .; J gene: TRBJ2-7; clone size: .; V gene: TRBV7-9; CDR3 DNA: TGTGCCAGCAGCCCTGCCCGGAACTACGAGCAGTACTTC; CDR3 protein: CASSPARNYEQYF
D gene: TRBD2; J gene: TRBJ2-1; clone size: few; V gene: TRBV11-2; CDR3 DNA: TGTGCCAGCAGCCTCCGAGCGGGGGGGCCGGAAGATGAGCAGTTCTTC; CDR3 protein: CASSLRAGGPEDEQFF
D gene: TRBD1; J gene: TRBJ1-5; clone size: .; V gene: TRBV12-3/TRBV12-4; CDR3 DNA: TGTGCCAGCAGTTCGGACAGGGCGATCAATCAGCCCCAGCATTTT; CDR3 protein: CASSSDRAINQPQHF
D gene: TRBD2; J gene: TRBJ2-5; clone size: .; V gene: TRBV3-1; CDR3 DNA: TGTGCCAGCAGCCAACCGCTGACAGGACTAGCGCAACAAGAGACCCAGTACTTC; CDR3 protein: CASSQPLTGLAQQETQYF
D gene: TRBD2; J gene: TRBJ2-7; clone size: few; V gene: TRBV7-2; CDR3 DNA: TGTGCCAGCAGCCCCAGGACTAGCGGGAGATCTGGCGAGCAGTACTTC; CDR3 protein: CASSPRTSGRSGEQYF
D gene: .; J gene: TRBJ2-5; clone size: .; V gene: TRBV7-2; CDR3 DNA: TGTGCCACTACGACTCAAGAGACCCAGTACTTC; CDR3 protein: CATTTQETQYF
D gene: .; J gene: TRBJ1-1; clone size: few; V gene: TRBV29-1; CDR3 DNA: TGCAGCGGGACGGGGGCGACTGAAGCTTTCTTT; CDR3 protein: CSGTGATEAFF
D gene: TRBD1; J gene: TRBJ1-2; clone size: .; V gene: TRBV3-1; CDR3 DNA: TGTGCCAGCAGCCCAGGCGGGACAGCCTTTTATGGCTACACCTTC; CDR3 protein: CASSPGGTAFYGYTF
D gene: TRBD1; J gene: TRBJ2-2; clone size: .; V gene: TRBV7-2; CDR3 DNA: TGTGCCAGCAGACCCACCCTTGGACAGGGAAACACCGGGGAGCTGTTTTTT; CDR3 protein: CASRPTLGQGNTGELFF
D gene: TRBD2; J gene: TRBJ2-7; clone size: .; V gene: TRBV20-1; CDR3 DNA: TGCAGTATCAGCGGGGCTAGCGGGGACGAGCAGTACTTC; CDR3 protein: CSISGASGDEQYF
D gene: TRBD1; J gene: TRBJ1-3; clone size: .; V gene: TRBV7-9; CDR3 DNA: TGTGCCAGCAGCTTCCTCCGCGGGACAGACTCTGGAAACACCATATATTTT; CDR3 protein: CASSFLRGTDSGNTIYF
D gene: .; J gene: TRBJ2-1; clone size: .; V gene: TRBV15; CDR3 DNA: TGTGCCACCAGCAGAGATCGAGGCAATGAGCAGTTCTTC; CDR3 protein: CATSRDRGNEQFF
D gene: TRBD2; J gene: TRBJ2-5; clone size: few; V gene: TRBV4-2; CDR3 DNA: TGTGCCAGCAGCCCCGGGGGACTAGAAAGGGAGACCCAGTACTTC; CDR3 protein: CASSPGGLERETQYF
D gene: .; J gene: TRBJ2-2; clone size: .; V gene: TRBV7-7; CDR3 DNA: TGTGCTAGCAGCGCATATAACACCGGGGAGCTGTTTTTT; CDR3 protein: CASSAYNTGELFF
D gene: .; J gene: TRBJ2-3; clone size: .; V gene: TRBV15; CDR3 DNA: TGTGCCACCAGCAGAGGGTACTACGATACGCAGTATTTT; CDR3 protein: CATSRGYYDTQYF